This T cell receptor beta chain was obtained from a study of blood T cell repertoires in COVID-19. Looking at the study overall: Acute-phase and convalescent COVID-19 samples originated in the United States, Italy and Spain. PBMCs, B-cell-depleted T cells, or T cells provided the cDNA or gDNA that made up the material.

The CDR3 is 14 amino acids. Trimming took off 0 bases at V and 3 bases at J, with 9 bases between the two ends. CDR1 and CDR2 (germline): GTSNPN, SVGIG (reference sequence). Under the authors' procedure: The assay estimated nucleated cells by amplifying reference gene primers. The assay was immunoSEQ multiplex PCR, and TCRdb's table has in-frame clones only and misses some. V and J calls and clone size are as listed in that table; D and trimming were resolved from the DNA. The sample consists of 69,000 or so clones, nearly 90% of them appearing once. The sequencing input was peripheral blood. This sequence originates from a man in his fifties with acute or convalescent COVID-19. The chain is built from TRBV30 and TRBJ2-4; possibly TRBD2 for D (5 bases). The CDR3 sequence is CAWSVQGGKNIQYF. Written as DNA, the CDR3 is TGTGCCTGGAGTGTTCAAGGAGGCAAAAACATTCAGTACTTC. Full variable domain (remainder filled in from reference TRBV30 and TRBJ2-4): SQTIHQWPATLVQPVGSPLSLECTVEGTSNPNLYWYRQAAGRGLQLLFYSVGIGQISSEVPQNLSASRPQDRQFILSSKKLLLSDSGFYLCAWSVQGGKNIQYFGAGTRLSVL.